This T cell receptor beta chain was documented in a study of HIV-infected patients and healthy controls. Around 500 ng RNA was reverse transcribed with alpha and beta constant-region primers. Separate chain-specific third strand synthesis with multiplexing indices produced the alpha and beta libraries. One entry per CDR3 protein results from TCRdb running MiXCR on the 5' RACE reads. Of roughly 18,000 distinct CDR3 sequences listed, approximately 8.3% are singletons. All unsorted peripheral T cells were captured because whole blood was used without fractionation. Sample: blood. The receptor's source is an adult in good health.

CDR3: CASSPPGGVDRELFF. The CDR3 DNA follows: TGTGCCAGCAGCCCCCCAGGGGGTGTCGACCGGGAGCTGTTTTTT. The chain employs TRBV7-9 and TRBJ2-2, with 7 bases matching TRBD1. Germline lookup yields CDR1 SEHNR and CDR2 FQNEAQ (reference sequence). The CDR3 sequence is 15 residues long. V gave up 5 bases and J gave up 9 bases; unmatched junction bases: 12.